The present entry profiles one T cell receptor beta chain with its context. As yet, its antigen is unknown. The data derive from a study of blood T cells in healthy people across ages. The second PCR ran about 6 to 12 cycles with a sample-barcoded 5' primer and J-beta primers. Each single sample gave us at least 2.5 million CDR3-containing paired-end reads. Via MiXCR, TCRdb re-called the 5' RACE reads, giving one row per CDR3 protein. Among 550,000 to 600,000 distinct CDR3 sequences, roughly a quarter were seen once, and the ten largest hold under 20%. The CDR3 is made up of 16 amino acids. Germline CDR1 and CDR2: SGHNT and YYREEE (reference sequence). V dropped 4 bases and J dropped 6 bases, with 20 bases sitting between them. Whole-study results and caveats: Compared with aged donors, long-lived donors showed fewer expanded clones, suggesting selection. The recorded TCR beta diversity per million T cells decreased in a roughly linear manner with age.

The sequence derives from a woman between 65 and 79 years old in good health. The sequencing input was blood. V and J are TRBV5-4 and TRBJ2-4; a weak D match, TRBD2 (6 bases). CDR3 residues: CASSPGGAGTPNIQYF. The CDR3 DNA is TGTGCCAGCAGCCCCGGGGGAGCGGGTACTCCAAACATTCAGTACTTC.